This T cell receptor (beta chain) was captured in a study of cytomegalovirus exposure and HLA in healthy donors. The V end was cut by 4 bases, the J end by 0 bases, with 12 bases between. The CDR3 is 16 amino acids. Germline V lookup: CDR1 MGHRA, CDR2 YSYEKL. 13 Jbeta primers and 60 Vbeta primers were used for the PCR. Sequencing used immunoSEQ multiplex PCR; TCRdb keeps in-frame clones, though not all of them. The data show more than 60,000 clones, over 75% seen once. Sequenced: PBMCs. The genes are TRBV4-1 and TRBJ1-4; D call uncertain. The receptor's source is a male donor in good health and CMV-seropositive. The CDR3 coding sequence is TGCGCCAGCAGCCCACCGGCGGCAGCAACTAATGAAAAACTGTTTTTT. Its translation: CASSPPAAATNEKLFF.